The 26 T cell receptor beta chains given below trace back to one sample, sequenced in a study of T-cell reconstitution after alpha-beta-depleted transplantation in children. The TCRbeta library incorporated unique molecular identifiers. TCRdb reanalysed the PCR reads using MiXCR and keeps one entry per CDR3 protein. There are fewer than 250,000 distinct CDR3 sequences in the sample; approximately 17% occur only once, and around 45% lies in the top ten. Sequenced here: PBMCs, mostly from graft donor cells, sampled 360 days after TCRalphabeta/CD19-depleted stem cell transplant. The receptors were sampled from a male patient under 10 years old who had a stem cell transplant for acute lymphoblastic leukemia, so the T cells may come from the graft donor.

This clonotype turned up a few times. The chain employs TRBV28 and TRBJ1-5; D unresolved. Trimming cost V 3 bases and J 1 base, with 10 bases left between them. The CDR3 covers 15 residues. The V gene's germline CDR1 is MDHEN and CDR2 SYDVKM. The CDR3 nucleotides read TGTGCCAGCAGTTTGAGCTCGAGGAGCAATCAGCCCCAGCATTTT. This sequence encodes CASSLSSRSNQPQHF. The full variable domain, completed using reference TRBV28 and TRBJ1-5, is DVKVTQSSRYLVKRTGEKVFLECVQDMDHENMFWYRQDPGLGLRLIYFSYDVKMKEKGDIPEGYSVSREKKERFSLILESASTNQTSMYLCASSLSSRSNQPQHFGDGTRLSIL.

The chain combines TRBV5-8 with TRBJ2-5; TRBD2 aligns across 14 bases. The CDR3 spans 16 residues. CDR1 is SGHTS and CDR2 is YDEGEE in the germline V gene. With V trimmed by 0 bases and J by 3 bases, 1 base remained unmatched. This CDR3 is CASSLGGLAGEETQYF. The CDR3 bases are TGTGCCAGCAGCTTGGGGGGACTAGCGGGGGAAGAGACCCAGTACTTC.

This clonotype has more than one count but fewer than ten. The chain employs TRBV6-5 and TRBJ1-1; the D gene is possibly TRBD1 (5 bases). Germline V gene data show CDR1 as MNHEY and CDR2 as SVGAGI. Trimming cost V 4 bases and J 5 bases, with 14 bases left between them. CDR3 size: 14 residues. The CDR3 loop reads CASSSSGLGTEAFF. Written as DNA, the CDR3 is TGTGCCAGCAGTTCCTCGGGGCTAGGAACTGAAGCTTTCTTT.

This clonotype occurred a few times. The rearrangement joins TRBV5-1 to TRBJ1-1; maybe TRBD1 (6 bases). Germline V lookup: CDR1 SGHRS, CDR2 YFSETQ. The V gene lost 3 bases and the J gene lost 5 bases, with 17 bases spanning the gap. This CDR3 spans 15 amino acids. The CDR3 sequence is CASSSISSTGTEAFF. The CDR3 DNA is TGCGCCAGCAGCTCGATTTCCTCCACAGGGACTGAAGCTTTCTTT.

The chain employs TRBV24-1 and TRBJ2-3; TRBD2 might be the D (6 bases). V was shortened by 5 bases and J by 9 bases, with 17 bases between the two germline ends. Germline lookup yields CDR1 KGHDR and CDR2 SFDVKD. This CDR3 is built from 14 residues. The CDR3 DNA sequence: TGTGCCACCAGTGTTTCAGGCGGGGCTTGGACGCAGTATTTT. Protein: CATSVSGGAWTQYF.

A few counts support this clonotype. The chain is built from TRBV4-1 and TRBJ2-3; D unclear. The CDR3 totals 14 residues. The germline CDR1 and CDR2 sequences are MGHRA and YSYEKL. V lost 4 bases and J 5 bases, leaving 13 bases between the germline ends. The CDR3 reads CASSPSLFGDTQYF. The CDR3 DNA reads TGCGCCAGCAGCCCCAGCCTTTTTGGAGATACGCAGTATTTT.

The chain couples TRBV10-3 to TRBJ1-4; D remains ambiguous. The CDR3 consists of 12 residues. In germline, CDR1 is ENHRY, CDR2 SYGVKD. The germline V and J ends were trimmed by 2 bases and 13 bases, with 11 bases remaining between them. CDR3 nucleotide sequence: TGTGCCATCAGTGAGAAGTCAGGAGGACTGTTTTTT. This sequence encodes CAISEKSGGLFF.

This clonotype showed up just a few times. The rearrangement uses TRBV12-3 or TRBV12-4 and TRBJ2-5; the D gene is possibly TRBD1 (5 bases). The CDR3 is 14 amino acids. The germline V and J ends were trimmed by 2 bases and 3 bases, with 10 bases remaining between them. The CDR3 loop is CASSLRATEETQYF. The CDR3 bases are TGTGCCAGCAGTTTAAGGGCGACAGAAGAGACCCAGTACTTC.

This clonotype was observed a handful of times. The J gene is TRBJ1-5, the V gene TRBV12-3 or TRBV12-4, with 9 bases lining up with TRBD1. V lost 6 bases, J lost 4 bases, and 7 bases stayed unmatched. CDR3 length: 15 residues. The CDR3 here is CASRRTGAQNQPQHF. CDR3 nucleotide sequence: TGTGCCAGCAGACGGACAGGGGCTCAAAATCAGCCCCAGCATTTT.

The sample holds a few counts of this clonotype. V gene TRBV28 combines with J gene TRBJ1-1, with 7 bases fitting TRBD1. CDR3 length: 19 residues. The V and J ends lost 3 bases and 0 bases, in that order; junction bases with no gene match: 16. CDR1 and CDR2 (germline): MDHEN, SYDVKM. Here the CDR3 DNA reads TGTGCCAGCAGTTTCTTAAAAGGGGGCAGGGGAAACCTGAACACTGAAGCTTTCTTT. This encodes CASSFLKGGRGNLNTEAFF.

This clonotype was seen only a few times. V and J are TRBV18 and TRBJ1-5; D remains ambiguous. The CDR3 covers 14 residues. Per the germline V gene, CDR1 is KGHSH and CDR2 is LQKENI. The V end lost 5 bases, the J end lost 9 bases, and 17 bases lay between the germline ends. The CDR3 bases are TGTGCCAGCTCATCCGTGACGGGGAACGGGCCCCAGCATTTT. Translation: CASSSVTGNGPQHF.

This clonotype came up a few times. Here the CDR3 reads CASNKGQVFTGELFF. CDR3 nucleotide sequence: TGTGCCAGCAATAAGGGACAAGTCTTCACCGGGGAGCTGTTTTTT. The rearrangement uses TRBV2 and TRBJ2-2, with D possibly being TRBD1 (6 bases). The V and J ends lost 7 bases and 4 bases respectively, with 16 bases between them. CDR1 and CDR2 from the germline V gene are SNHLY and FYNNEI. The CDR3 sequence is 15 residues long.

The chain has TRBV4-2 and TRBJ1-4; D unclear. Germline CDR1 reads LGHNA; CDR2 reads YNFKEQ. This CDR3 region has 12 residues. V was cut by 1 base and J by 3 bases, with 0 bases left in between. The CDR3 DNA follows: TGTGCCAGCAGCCAAGCTAATGAAAAACTGTTTTTT. Protein: CASSQANEKLFF.

This clonotype appeared a few times. V and J are TRBV6-1 and TRBJ2-3, with no clear D. CDR3 length equals 15 residues. Germline V gives CDR1 MNHNS, CDR2 SASEGT. With 7 bases removed from V and 0 bases from J, the gap between germline ends came to 14 bases. As DNA, the CDR3 is TGTGCCAGCACCCTGGGCCTGGCTAGCACAGATACGCAGTATTTT. It is translated as CASTLGLASTDTQYF.

This clonotype was found a few times. The gene calls are TRBV6-1 and TRBJ1-2; 7 bases are a match to TRBD1. V lost 2 bases to trimming and J lost 1 base; unmatched junction nucleotides: 10. Germline V gene lookup returns CDR1 MNHNS and CDR2 SASEGT. The CDR3 is made up of 17 amino acids. The DNA of the CDR3 is TGTGCCAGCAGTGAACTGGCAGGGGGAATCTTTAACTATGGCTACACCTTC. Encoded protein: CASSELAGGIFNYGYTF.

The chain uses TRBV7-2 and TRBJ2-2; 7 bases agree with TRBD1. The trim removed 5 bases at V and 5 bases at J, leaving 8 bases unmatched. The germline V gene encodes CDR1 SGHTA and CDR2 FQGNSA. The CDR3 has 15 amino acids. Here the CDR3 DNA reads TGTGCCAGCAGCCGTGACAGGGTAGAAACCGGGGAGCTGTTTTTT. Protein: CASSRDRVETGELFF. The variable domain in full, with the rest retrieved from reference TRBV7-2 and TRBJ2-2, is GAGVSQSPSNKVTEKGKDVELRCDPISGHTALYWYRQSLGQGLEFLIYFQGNSAPDKSGLPSDRFSAERTGGSVSTLTIQRTQQEDSAVYLCASSRDRVETGELFFGEGSRLTVL.

V gene TRBV11-1 combines with J gene TRBJ2-7, with D possibly matching TRBD2 (7 bases). V was clipped by 2 bases and J by 7 bases, with 24 bases between them. Germline V gene data show CDR1 as SGHAT and CDR2 as FQDESV (reference sequence). This CDR3 is built from 17 residues. CDR3 region: CASSLWTAGTYHREQYF. CDR3 in DNA: TGTGCCAGCAGCTTATGGACAGCGGGGACCTACCATAGGGAGCAGTACTTC.

The chain couples TRBV5-6 to TRBJ1-6, with TRBD1 matching 9 bases. The length of the CDR3 is 16 residues. Looked up from germline, CDR1 is SGHDT and CDR2 is YYEEEE. V lost 1 base, J lost 10 bases, and 9 bases stayed unmatched. CDR3 loop: CASSLMSGQGSSPLHF. The DNA for the CDR3 is TGTGCCAGCAGCTTGATGTCGGGACAGGGATCGTCACCCCTCCACTTT.

This sequence joins TRBV29-1 and TRBJ1-1, with no clear D. This CDR3 comprises 13 residues. With 4 bases removed from V and 6 bases from J, the gap between germline ends came to 15 bases. Germline V gives CDR1 SQVTM, CDR2 ANQGSEA. This CDR3 reads CSVVSPRNAEAFF. CDR3 in DNA: TGCAGCGTTGTAAGCCCTCGAAATGCTGAAGCTTTCTTT.

The chain joins TRBV5-6 to TRBJ1-4; unclear D gene. Trimming pared 1 base from V and 2 bases from J, leaving 6 bases between. Germline values: CDR1 SGHDT, CDR2 YYEEEE. The CDR3 is 14 residues long. The CDR3 nucleotides read TGTGCCAGCAGCTTGACGTGGACTAATGAAAAACTGTTTTTT. Residues: CASSLTWTNEKLFF.

This clonotype was seen once. This sequence joins TRBV29-1 and TRBJ2-5; perhaps TRBD2 as D (5 bases). V lost 3 bases and J 1 base, leaving 6 bases between the germline ends. The CDR3 is made up of 12 amino acids. Germline CDR1 SQVTM, CDR2 ANQGSEA. The chain's CDR3 is CSVDGSQETQYF. The CDR3 DNA is TGCAGCGTTGATGGGAGCCAAGAGACCCAGTACTTC.

The chain has TRBV28 and TRBJ2-5; 14 nucleotides align to TRBD2. The CDR3 totals 21 residues. Germline CDR1 reads MDHEN; CDR2 reads SYDVKM. V lost 2 bases to trimming and J lost 0 bases; unmatched junction nucleotides: 14. As DNA, the CDR3 is TGTGCCAGCAGTTTAAGACTAGCGGGGGGGCTGGGTGCTGGAGACCAAGAGACCCAGTACTTC. This gives the protein CASSLRLAGGLGAGDQETQYF.

CDR3 in DNA: TGTGCCAGCAGTAACGCACGGGGGAACCAAGAGACCCAGTACTTC. Protein sequence: CASSNARGNQETQYF. This chain joins TRBV28 and TRBJ2-5, with D perhaps TRBD2 (6 bases). The CDR3 consists of 15 residues. Germline CDR1 is MDHEN and CDR2 is SYDVKM. V gave up 5 bases and J gave up 0 bases, with 13 bases separating them.

This rearrangement joins TRBV7-9 to TRBJ2-1; D not resolved. V lost 6 bases, J lost 8 bases, and 8 bases lay in between. CDR3 length equals 11 residues. Germline V gene sequence: CDR1 SEHNR, CDR2 FQNEAQ (reference sequence). As DNA, the CDR3 is TGTGCCAGCAGTGATTCCCATGAGCAGTTCTTC. Encoded protein: CASSDSHEQFF.

There are a few counts of this clonotype. V gene TRBV5-6 combines with J gene TRBJ1-2; no clear D gene. Trimming took 4 bases from V and 0 from J, leaving 10 bases between them. CDR1 is SGHDT, CDR2 YYEEEE, per germline. The CDR3 consists of 14 residues. The CDR3 bases are TGTGCCAGCAGCCGGTCTGAACCTAACTATGGCTACACCTTC. It encodes CASSRSEPNYGYTF.

V is TRBV29-1 and J is TRBJ2-7; TRBD1 is a possible D gene (8 bases). V was clipped by 5 bases and J by 0 bases, with 23 bases between them. Looked up from germline, CDR1 is SQVTM and CDR2 is ANQGSEA. This CDR3 has 17 residues. This CDR3 reads CSVLGTGNGGSSYEQYF. CDR3 coding DNA: TGCAGCGTTCTAGGGACAGGCAATGGCGGGAGCTCCTACGAGCAGTACTTC.